The T cell receptor (beta chain) under discussion was sequenced for a study of identifying expanded T cells in peripheral blood. Germline CDR1 reads SGDLS; CDR2 reads YYNGEE. V dropped 0 bases and J dropped 9 bases, with 10 bases sitting between them. This CDR3 has 14 amino acids. Produced via immunoSEQ multiplex PCR; TCRdb's table is partial and in-frame only. This sample has about 120,000 clones, with approximately 88% found just once. As to this clone: What it binds is not known.

Regarding the study as a whole: Differentially abundant clones: about 1.2 between replicates, just under 17 at two to three weeks, approximately 18 at four. Clone count variance between roughly 2-week samples rose with total template count.

No infections or other immune events were documented during collection. The source material was blood. V gene TRBV9 combines with J gene TRBJ1-6; TRBD1 might be the D (5 bases). This TCR derives from a person between 18 and 75 years old in good health. The CDR3 loop is CASSVEGRGSPLHF. The CDR3 nucleotides read TGTGCCAGCAGCGTAGAGGGGAGGGGTTCACCCCTCCACTTT.